Below, 29 T cell receptor beta chains from the same sample are listed, as sequenced in a study of T cell responses to AZD1222 COVID-19 vaccine. TCRdb keeps only in-frame clones here, not all; method: immunoSEQ multiplex PCR. The sample yields 100,000 or so clones, approximately 91% seen once. The starting material was peripheral blood, obtained 28 days after the second AZD1222 dose. The source of these receptors is an adult who received the AZD1222 COVID-19 vaccine.

This rearrangement joins TRBV30 to TRBJ2-1; 7 bases line up with TRBD2. V dropped 3 bases and J dropped 12; count of bases not matched to a gene: 11. Germline V lookup: CDR1 GTSNPN, CDR2 SVGIG (reference sequence). There are 13 residues in the CDR3. CDR3 DNA sequence: TGTGCCTGGAGGGAGGGACCAGCGGGGAGGCAGTTCTTC. Encoded protein: CAWREGPAGRQFF.

This chain joins TRBV2 and TRBJ1-2, with a weak D call TRBD1 (6 bases). Trimming shortened V by 6 bases and J by 2 bases, and 10 bases separated the two germline ends. Germline CDR1 SNHLY, CDR2 FYNNEI. CDR3 length equals 13 residues. The CDR3: CASSTGPNYGYTF. The CDR3 nucleotides are TGTGCCAGCAGCACAGGGCCGAACTATGGCTACACCTTC.

The chain uses TRBV2 and TRBJ1-1, with unresolved D. Germline V CDR1 and CDR2: SNHLY, FYNNEI. V lost 6 bases to trimming and J lost 1 base, with 12 bases between them. This CDR3 spans 14 amino acids. CDR3 amino acids: CASRGVLGNTEAFF. In DNA, the CDR3 is TGTGCCAGCAGAGGAGTTTTAGGGAACACTGAAGCTTTCTTT.

The chain is built from TRBV28 and TRBJ1-5; 7 positions match TRBD1. Germline values: CDR1 MDHEN, CDR2 SYDVKM. V was clipped by 3 bases and J by 2 bases; unmatched bases: 7. The CDR3 runs 16 residues. CDR3 coding DNA: TGTGCCAGCAGTTTGGTGCAGGGGGGAGGCAATCAGCCCCAGCATTTT. This sequence encodes CASSLVQGGGNQPQHF.

The chain is built from TRBV7-6 and TRBJ2-7, with D tentatively TRBD1 (6 bases). CDR1 and CDR2 (germline): SGHVS, FNYEAQ. The CDR3 is made up of 13 amino acids. Trimming left V 5 bases short and J 1 base short, with 9 bases between. CDR3 in amino acids: CASSPGTSYEQYF. The CDR3 DNA is TGTGCCAGCAGCCCCGGGACATCCTACGAGCAGTACTTC.

The J gene is TRBJ1-1, the V gene TRBV29-1, with D unresolved. Looked up from germline, CDR1 is SQVTM and CDR2 is ANQGSEA. The CDR3 has 11 amino acids. Trimming cost V 6 bases and J 4 bases, with 9 bases left between them. As DNA, the CDR3 is TGCAGCGTCCGATCGAGCACTGAAGCTTTCTTT. Its translation: CSVRSSTEAFF.

The CDR3 is CASSLGQGLETQYF. The CDR3 DNA reads TGTGCCAGCAGTTTGGGACAGGGGTTAGAGACCCAGTACTTC. The chain is built from TRBV6-1 and TRBJ2-5; 10 positions agree with TRBD1. The ends lost 5 bases at V and 4 bases at J; junction bases unmatched: 4. CDR3 length: 14 residues. Germline V CDR1 and CDR2: MNHNS, SASEGT.

The chain is built from TRBV6-5 and TRBJ1-1; D perhaps matches TRBD1 (6 bases). V lost 3 bases and J lost 4, with 12 bases in between. The CDR3 is 14 residues long. From germline, CDR1 is MNHEY and CDR2 SVGAGI. The CDR3 reads CASSYRAGVTEAFF. Here the CDR3 DNA reads TGTGCCAGCAGTTATCGGGCAGGGGTCACTGAAGCTTTCTTT.

The chain is built from TRBV12-5 and TRBJ2-5; tentatively, D is TRBD1 or TRBD2 (6 bases each). Germline V CDR1 and CDR2: LGHNT, FRNRAP. Trimming took 3 bases from V and 4 from J, leaving 12 bases between them. The CDR3 runs 14 residues. CDR3: CASGFQGRGETQYF. DNA of the CDR3: TGTGCTAGTGGTTTTCAGGGGCGGGGAGAGACCCAGTACTTC.

This clone appeared a single time. This chain connects TRBV5-6 to TRBJ2-1; 8 positions agree with TRBD2. Germline trimming cut 6 bases from V and 9 bases from J; bases unmatched to any gene: 11. There are 14 residues in the CDR3. CDR1 and CDR2 from the germline V gene are SGHDT and YYEEEE. DNA of the CDR3: TGTGCCAGCAACGGGAGGGGCCTCGCATTTGAGCAGTTCTTC. Translating gives CASNGRGLAFEQFF. The entire variable domain, with the rest obtained from reference TRBV5-6 and TRBJ2-1, is as follows: DAGVTQSPTHLIKTRGQQVTLRCSPKSGHDTVSWYQQALGQGPQFIFQYYEEEERQRGNFPDRFSGHQFPNYSSELNVNALLLGDSALYLCASNGRGLAFEQFFGPGTRLTVL.

This clone is large. The rearrangement joins TRBV7-9 to TRBJ1-3; D not resolved. The CDR3 sequence is 14 residues long. CDR1 is SEHNR, CDR2 FQNEAQ, per germline (reference sequence). The V end lost 1 base, the J end lost 8 bases, and 12 bases lay between the germline ends. Here the CDR3 DNA reads TGTGCCAGCAGCTTAGTTTCCCAGGAATACACCATATATTTT. It codes for CASSLVSQEYTIYF.

The V gene is TRBV4-3, the J gene TRBJ2-1, with D hard to call. CDR1 and CDR2 from the germline V gene are LGHNA and YSLEER. CDR3 size: 15 residues. V was cut by 2 bases and J by 7 bases, with 15 bases left in between. CDR3 sequence: CASSQKPPPLNEQFF. The CDR3 bases are TGCGCCAGCAGCCAAAAGCCCCCCCCTCTTAATGAGCAGTTCTTC.

V and J are TRBV3-1 (or the pseudogene TRBV3-2) and TRBJ1-1, with no clear D. Looked up from germline, CDR1 is LGHDT and CDR2 is YNNKEL (reference sequence). The CDR3 consists of 14 residues. The V end lost 2 bases, the J end lost 0 bases, and 7 bases lay between the germline ends. The CDR3 loop is CASSQYSLNTEAFF. Here the CDR3 DNA reads TGTGCCAGCAGCCAATATTCCCTGAACACTGAAGCTTTCTTT.

CDR3 sequence (DNA): TGTGCCAGCACCCAGGGGGAGAACATGAACACTGAAGCTTTCTTT. Translation gives CASTQGENMNTEAFF. The rearrangement uses TRBV4-2 and TRBJ1-1, with 7 bases identical to TRBD1. The CDR3 has 15 residues. The V and J ends lost 7 bases and 0 bases, in that order; junction bases with no gene match: 8. Germline V CDR1 and CDR2: LGHNA, YNFKEQ.

This clone was seen once. The chain has TRBV12-3 or TRBV12-4 and TRBJ1-6; D possibly corresponds to TRBD1 (5 bases). Deletions cut 6 bases from V and 14 bases from J, with 14 bases between. There are 12 residues in the CDR3. The CDR3 DNA follows: TGTGCCAGCAGCCGCCTTCGAGGGGCCCTCCACTTT. This gives the protein CASSRLRGALHF.

J is TRBJ2-1 and V is TRBV19; D gene unclear. The CDR3 extends over 15 amino acids. V was clipped by 1 base and J by 5 bases, with 12 bases between them. Per the germline V gene, CDR1 is LNHDA and CDR2 is SQIVND (reference sequence). This chain's CDR3 is CASSIGVSVDNEQFF. In DNA form, the CDR3 reads TGTGCCAGTAGTATAGGGGTATCAGTTGACAATGAGCAGTTCTTC. The entire variable domain, with the rest obtained from reference TRBV19 and TRBJ2-1, is as follows: DGGITQSPKYLFRKEGQNVTLSCEQNLNHDAMYWYRQDPGQGLRLIYYSQIVNDFQKGDIAEGYSVSREKKESFPLTVTSAQKNPTAFYLCASSIGVSVDNEQFFGPGTRLTVL.

The V and J genes are TRBV4-1 and TRBJ2-3, with 11 bases identical to TRBD2. The V and J ends lost 0 bases and 4 bases, in that order; junction bases with no gene match: 15. The CDR3 loop spans 20 amino acids. Germline values: CDR1 MGHRA, CDR2 YSYEKL. The CDR3 coding sequence is TGCGCCAGCAGCCAAGATGGTCTAGCGGGGGGCCGGGGTAGGGCAGATACGCAGTATTTT. Encoded protein: CASSQDGLAGGRGRADTQYF.

The V and J genes are TRBV5-4 and TRBJ2-6, with TRBD1 matching over 8 bases. The CDR3 runs 18 residues. CDR1 SGHNT and CDR2 YYREEE come from the germline V gene (reference sequence). J lost 1 base, V lost 2 bases, and 8 bases had no gene match. Written as DNA, the CDR3 is TGTGCCAGCAGCTTTGACAGGGGCCTGGGATCTGGGGCCAACGTCCTGACTTTC. This gives the protein CASSFDRGLGSGANVLTF. The full variable domain, rest sourced from reference TRBV5-4 and TRBJ2-6, is ETGVTQSPTHLIKTRGQQVTLRCSSQSGHNTVSWYQQALGQGPQFIFQYYREEENGRGNFPPRFSGLQFPNYSSELNVNALELDDSALYLCASSFDRGLGSGANVLTFGAGSRLTVL.

The V and J genes are TRBV19 and TRBJ1-2; D not resolved. Trimming took 0 bases from V and 4 from J, leaving 9 bases between them. The CDR3 contains 14 residues. Germline V gene data show CDR1 as LNHDA and CDR2 as SQIVND (reference sequence). This CDR3 is CASSIDRPSYGYTF. The CDR3 nucleotides read TGTGCCAGTAGTATAGATAGGCCCAGCTATGGCTACACCTTC.

The chain combines TRBV7-9 with TRBJ2-5; no firm D call. CDR1 and CDR2 (germline): SEHNR, FQNEAQ (reference sequence). The CDR3 runs to 16 residues. Trimming took off 5 bases at V and 5 bases at J, with 21 bases between the two ends. The CDR3 loop reads CASSPPPLVLGETQYF. CDR3 nucleotides: TGTGCCAGCAGCCCTCCCCCTCTAGTTTTGGGGGAGACCCAGTACTTC.

The chain carries TRBV4-1 and TRBJ1-5; no clear D gene. CDR1 is MGHRA, CDR2 YSYEKL, per germline. V lost 0 bases, J lost 0 bases, and 15 bases lay in between. The CDR3 contains 18 residues. In DNA, the CDR3 is TGCGCCAGCAGCCAAGAGTTTAGCCCGGGCTATAGCAATCAGCCCCAGCATTTT. This translates into CASSQEFSPGYSNQPQHF.

The CDR3, as DNA: TGTGCCTGGAGTTCCCCTAGCGGGGGGGCCAAGGCAGATACGCAGTATTTT. Translated: CAWSSPSGGAKADTQYF. The chain uses TRBV30 and TRBJ2-3; TRBD2 matches 12 bases. The V gene end was trimmed by 2 bases and the J gene end by 4 bases; junction bases not matched to a gene: 10. Germline V CDR1 and CDR2: GTSNPN, SVGIG (reference sequence). This CDR3 is 17 amino acids long.

The chain combines TRBV24-1 with TRBJ1-1, with D maybe TRBD1 (5 bases). The CDR3 sequence is 13 residues long. With 1 base removed from V and 8 bases from J, the gap between germline ends came to 10 bases. Germline V CDR1 and CDR2: KGHDR, SFDVKD. The CDR3: CATSDFGGNEAFF. The CDR3 DNA is TGTGCCACCAGTGATTTCGGGGGGAACGAAGCTTTCTTT.

J is TRBJ1-1 and V is TRBV5-1; TRBD1 matches 9 bases. The CDR3 is 16 residues long. With 4 bases clipped from V and 0 bases from J, the junction kept 7 bases outside the gene matches. Germline V gene lookup returns CDR1 SGHRS and CDR2 YFSETQ. In nucleotides, the CDR3 is TGCGCCAGCAGCCTCGGGACAGGGATTATGAACACTGAAGCTTTCTTT. Protein sequence: CASSLGTGIMNTEAFF.

The chain carries TRBV5-4 and TRBJ2-7; 8 bases fit TRBD2. CDR1 and CDR2 from the germline V gene are SGHNT and YYREEE (reference sequence). The V and J ends lost 2 bases and 2 bases, in that order; junction bases with no gene match: 9. The CDR3 runs 16 residues. CDR3 nucleotides: TGTGCCAGCAGCTTACCGGGGGGGAATAATCCCTACGAGCAGTACTTC. This translates into CASSLPGGNNPYEQYF.

CDR3 region: CASSDRGAGANVLTF. As DNA, the CDR3 is TGTGCCAGCAGTGACAGGGGGGCTGGGGCCAACGTCCTGACTTTC. This chain links TRBV6-1 with TRBJ2-6; perhaps TRBD1 as D (7 bases). The V end lost 3 bases, the J end lost 2 bases, and 8 bases lay between the germline ends. There are 15 residues in the CDR3. In germline, CDR1 is MNHNS, CDR2 SASEGT.

The V gene is TRBV7-9, the J gene TRBJ2-3; 8 bases are shared with TRBD2. The V gene end was trimmed by 5 bases and the J gene end by 3 bases; junction bases not matched to a gene: 7. The CDR3 has 15 amino acids. Germline CDR1 is SEHNR and CDR2 is FQNEAQ (reference sequence). The CDR3 sequence is CASSPRLARTDTQYF. CDR3 DNA sequence: TGTGCCAGCAGCCCTCGACTAGCGCGAACAGATACGCAGTATTTT.

The chain recombines TRBV6-4 with TRBJ2-2; 7 positions agree with TRBD2. Germline-derived CDR1 and CDR2 are MRHNA and SNTAGT. With 2 bases clipped from V and 6 bases from J, the junction kept 0 bases outside the gene matches. The CDR3 runs 13 residues. The CDR3, as DNA: TGTGCCAGCAGTGACGGGGGGGCCGGGGAGCTGTTTTTT. Translating it yields CASSDGGAGELFF.

This chain joins TRBV4-3 and TRBJ1-1, with a tentative D call TRBD1 (6 bases). This CDR3 region has 15 residues. Per the germline V gene, CDR1 is LGHNA and CDR2 is YSLEER. Trimming removed 0 bases at V and 5 bases at J, with 13 bases between. CDR3 in DNA: TGCGCCAGCAGCCAAGACTACAGTCAGGGGACTGAAGCTTTCTTT. It codes for CASSQDYSQGTEAFF.